What follows is one T cell receptor beta chain and its context. These data are taken from a study of blood T cell repertoires in COVID-19. Study details: Samples came from the United States, Italy and Spain, spanning acute and convalescent COVID-19. Sources were T cells, B-cell-depleted T cells, or PBMCs; the material itself was cDNA or gDNA.

V lost 4 bases, J lost 0 bases, and 7 bases stayed unmatched. The length of the CDR3 is 17 residues. CDR1 is SGDLS, CDR2 YYNGEE, per germline. In assigning cohorts, the study relied on participant-reported clinical history. The protocol was immunoSEQ multiplex PCR, while the TCRdb copy is restricted to in-frame clones and leaves out a portion. The table has under 250,000 clones, over 75% seen once. The clonotype comes from a woman between 55 and 75 years old who had recovered from COVID-19. The chain recombines TRBV9 with TRBJ1-6, with 7 bases aligning to TRBD1. Sequenced input: PBMCs or T cells enriched from blood (not recorded which). This CDR3 reads CASSTRQGSSYNSPLHF. The CDR3 coding sequence is TGTGCCAGCAGCACTCGACAGGGAAGCTCCTATAATTCACCCCTCCACTTT.